The 9 T cell receptor beta chains given below trace back to one sample, sequenced in a study of blood T cell repertoires in COVID-19. Assay used: immunoSEQ multiplex PCR; TCRdb lists only in-frame clones, some missing. The sample has more than 250,000 clones; approximately 85% are singletons. The specimen sequenced was peripheral blood. The origin of the receptors is a man over 45 with active or convalescent COVID-19.

V is TRBV2 and J is TRBJ1-1, with D possibly TRBD1 on 6 matching bases. The CDR3 sequence is 17 residues long. V was clipped by 0 bases and J by 0 bases, with 14 bases between them. From germline, CDR1 is SNHLY and CDR2 FYNNEI. CDR3 DNA sequence: TGTGCCAGCAGTGAAGCGACGGACAGCCCAATGAACACTGAAGCTTTCTTT. Protein sequence: CASSEATDSPMNTEAFF.

J is TRBJ1-2 and V is TRBV10-3; D is perhaps TRBD1 (6 bases). CDR3 length: 15 amino acids. The germline V gene encodes CDR1 ENHRY and CDR2 SYGVKD. V gave up 8 bases and J gave up 1 base, with 17 bases separating them. DNA of the CDR3: TGTGCCATCGGCCGGGGGGGGGCGTTTAACTATGGCTACACCTTC. It codes for CAIGRGGAFNYGYTF.

The rearrangement joins TRBV9 to TRBJ2-3; D is undetermined. The CDR3 runs 14 residues. The ends were cut back, 0 bases at V and 2 bases at J, with 7 bases in the middle. Germline V gene data show CDR1 as SGDLS and CDR2 as YYNGEE. This CDR3 reads CASSVGSVTDTQYF. CDR3 nucleotide sequence: TGTGCCAGCAGCGTAGGGTCAGTCACAGATACGCAGTATTTT.

In nucleotides, the CDR3 is TGTGCCAGTATGGGGACAGGGCGCACTGAAGCTTTCTTT. Amino acids: CASMGTGRTEAFF. The V gene is TRBV19, the J gene TRBJ1-1; 9 nucleotides agree with TRBD1. The CDR3 is made up of 13 amino acids. V gave up 7 bases and J gave up 4 bases; unmatched junction bases: 4. CDR1 and CDR2 from the germline V gene are LNHDA and SQIVND (reference sequence).

This clone was seen more than once but under ten times. The V and J genes are TRBV4-2 and TRBJ1-5; possible D gene TRBD1, 5 bases. The CDR3 extends over 17 amino acids. V was cut by 3 bases and J by 5 bases, with 20 bases left in between. Germline loops: CDR1 LGHNA, CDR2 YNFKEQ. CDR3: CASSHLPGGGYDQPQHF. For the CDR3, the DNA is TGTGCCAGCAGCCATCTACCTGGGGGGGGTTACGATCAGCCCCAGCATTTT.

The chain links TRBV11-2 to TRBJ2-7, with 11 bases identical to TRBD2. The CDR3 has 14 amino acids. Germline lookup yields CDR1 SGHAT and CDR2 FQNNGV. The junction had 0 bases not matched to a gene; V was cut back by 5 bases and J by 0 bases. DNA for the CDR3: TGTGCCAGCAGCCTAGCGGGAGGCTCCTACGAGCAGTACTTC. Protein: CASSLAGGSYEQYF.

CDR3 sequence: CASSGDRAYTEAFF. In DNA form, the CDR3 reads TGCGCCAGCAGCGGGGACAGGGCGTACACTGAAGCTTTCTTT. This chain joins TRBV5-1 and TRBJ1-1, with TRBD1 identical over 9 bases. Germline CDR1 and CDR2: SGHRS and YFSETQ. The J segment lost 3 bases and the V segment lost 4 bases, leaving 4 bases of the junction unmatched. This CDR3 is 14 amino acids long. The variable domain in full, completed from reference TRBV5-1 and TRBJ1-1, reads KAGVTQTPRYLIKTRGQQVTLSCSPISGHRSVSWYQQTPGQGLQFLFEYFSETQRNKGNFPGRFSGRQFSNSRSEMNVSTLELGDSALYLCASSGDRAYTEAFFGQGTRLTVV.

This sequence joins TRBV5-4 and TRBJ2-5; perhaps TRBD2 as D (5 bases). V shed 1 base and J shed 4 bases, with 8 bases lying between them. Germline V gene sequence: CDR1 SGHNT, CDR2 YYREEE (reference sequence). This CDR3 has 13 amino acids. As DNA, the CDR3 is TGTGCCAGCAGCTTGCAGGCGGGAGAGACCCAGTACTTC. This encodes CASSLQAGETQYF.

J is TRBJ1-2 and V is TRBV12-5; D unclear. The V end lost 4 bases, the J end lost 3 bases, and 24 bases lay between the germline ends. Germline CDR1 LGHNT, CDR2 FRNRAP. CDR3 size: 18 residues. The CDR3 bases are TGTGCTAGTGGTTACCCCAGCGGACGAGGGCTTCCACACTATGGCTACACCTTC. Translating gives CASGYPSGRGLPHYGYTF.